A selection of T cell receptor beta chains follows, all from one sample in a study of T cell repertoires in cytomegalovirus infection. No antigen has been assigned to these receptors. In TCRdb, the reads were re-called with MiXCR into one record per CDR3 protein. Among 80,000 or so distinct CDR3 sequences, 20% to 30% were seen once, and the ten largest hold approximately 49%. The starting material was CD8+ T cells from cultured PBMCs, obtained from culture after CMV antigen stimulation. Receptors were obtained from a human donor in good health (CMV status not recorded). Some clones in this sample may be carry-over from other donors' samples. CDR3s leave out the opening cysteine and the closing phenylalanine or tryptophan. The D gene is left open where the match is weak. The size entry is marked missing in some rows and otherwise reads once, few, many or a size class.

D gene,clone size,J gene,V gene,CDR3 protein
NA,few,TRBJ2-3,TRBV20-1,SARDRGAWGLTDTQY
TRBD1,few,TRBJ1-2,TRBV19,ASSPGQGGLYGYT
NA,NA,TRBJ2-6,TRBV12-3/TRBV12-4,ASRKRAEANVLT
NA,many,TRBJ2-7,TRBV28,ASRTPGTIGYEQY
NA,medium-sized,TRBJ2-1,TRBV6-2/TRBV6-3,ASSRRKYNEQF
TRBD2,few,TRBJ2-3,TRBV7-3,ASSSPLAGAADTQY
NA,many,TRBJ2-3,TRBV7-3,ASSSTSTDTQY
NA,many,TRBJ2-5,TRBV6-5,ASSYSRGQETQY
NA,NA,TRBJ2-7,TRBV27,ASSSSGQPEY
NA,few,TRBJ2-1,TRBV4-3,ASSQDRSGSYNEQF
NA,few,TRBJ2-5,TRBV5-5,ASSSTEPRETQY
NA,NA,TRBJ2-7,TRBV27,ASSLGQSLSSGEQY
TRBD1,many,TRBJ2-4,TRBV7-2,ASSGTGAPKNIQY
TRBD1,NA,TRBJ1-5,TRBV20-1,SARSDRGFNQPQH
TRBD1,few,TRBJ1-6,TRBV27,ASSTGTGSDSPLH
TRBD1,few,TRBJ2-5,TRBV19,ASKRGDSKETQY
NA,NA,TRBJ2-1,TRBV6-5,ASSYSDGGGQF
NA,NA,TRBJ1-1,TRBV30,AWRTGSRTEAF
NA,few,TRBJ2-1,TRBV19,ASSMIGNEQF
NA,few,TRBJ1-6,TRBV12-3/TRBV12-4,ASSLAGQNSPLH
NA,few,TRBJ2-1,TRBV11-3,ASSPRDGGHNEQF
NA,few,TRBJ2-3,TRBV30,AWSVPSALTSTDTQY
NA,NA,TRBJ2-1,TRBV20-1,SARELGGIGNEQF
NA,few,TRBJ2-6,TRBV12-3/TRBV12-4,ASSPPQGAGANVLT
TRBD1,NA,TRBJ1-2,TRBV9,ASSVGGQGALRGYT
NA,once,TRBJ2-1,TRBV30,AWGLRARGDEQF
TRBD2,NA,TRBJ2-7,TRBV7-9,VSSWTSGYEQY
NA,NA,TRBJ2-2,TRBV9,ANSMSGDTGELF
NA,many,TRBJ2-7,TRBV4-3,ASSQESAPGSYEQY
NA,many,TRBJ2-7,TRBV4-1,ASSQEAGNSYEQY
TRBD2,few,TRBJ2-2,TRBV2,ASPGTTNTGELF
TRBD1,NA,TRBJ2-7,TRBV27,ASNSGTGNEQY
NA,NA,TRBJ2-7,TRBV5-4,ASSSRLVGPYEQY
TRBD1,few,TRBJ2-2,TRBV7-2,ASSLDNRGGELF
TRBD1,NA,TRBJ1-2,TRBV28,ASSGGPSNYGYT
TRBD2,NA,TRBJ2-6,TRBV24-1,ATSGPLAGSSGANVLT
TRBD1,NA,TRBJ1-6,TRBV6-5,ASRDRNPYNSPLH